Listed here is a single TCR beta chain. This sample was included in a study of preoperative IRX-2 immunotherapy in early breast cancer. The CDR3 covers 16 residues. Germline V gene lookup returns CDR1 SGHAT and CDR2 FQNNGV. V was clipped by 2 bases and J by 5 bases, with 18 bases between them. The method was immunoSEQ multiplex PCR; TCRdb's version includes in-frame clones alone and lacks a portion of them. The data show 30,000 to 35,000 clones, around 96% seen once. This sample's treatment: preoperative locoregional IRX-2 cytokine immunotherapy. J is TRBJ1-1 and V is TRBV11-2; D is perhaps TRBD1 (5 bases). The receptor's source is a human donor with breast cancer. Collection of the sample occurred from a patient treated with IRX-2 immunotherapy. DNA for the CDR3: TGTGCCAGCAGCTTAAGGGGCGGAGTGGGATGGACTGAAGCTTTCTTT. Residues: CASSLRGGVGWTEAFF.